This entry lists 3 T cell receptor beta chains sequenced from one sample in a study of tumor and adjacent non-tumor tissue in lung cancer (dated 2018 in TCRdb). To prepare the library, multiplex PCR was applied. TCRdb shows the sequencer as Illumina HiSeq 2500. Following protocols modified from ARM-PCR, the researchers constructed TCRbeta libraries through three rounds of nested PCR with primers (Table S4). TCRdb reprocessed the public reads (quality trimming at Q25 with fastp, clone calling with MiXCR) and kept in-frame beta chains. Entries that share a CDR3 protein sequence are merged under the most common genes and DNA. A total of roughly 45,000 distinct CDR3 sequences appear in this sample, roughly 60% of them only once. The ten biggest clones cover 45% to 55% of the sample. Bulk unsorted tissue served as the source for RNA extraction, and RNA quality was assessed using a NanoDrop ND-1000 and an Agilent 2100. Normal lung samples were distant non-tumor tissue taken more than 3 cm from the tumor edge.

The sample comprised distant non-tumor lung tissue. The receptors were gathered from a man aged 50-60 years with non-small cell lung cancer.

This clonotype was detected once. As the CDR3 is not closed by the conserved phenylalanine or tryptophan, this likely results from a read error. The gene calls are TRBV20-1 and TRBJ2-7, with D possibly being TRBD1 (6 bases). The germline V and J ends were trimmed by 7 bases and 2 bases, with 24 bases remaining between them. The CDR3 extends over 16 amino acids. Germline lookup yields CDR1 DFQATT and CDR2 SNEGSKA (reference sequence). In DNA form, the CDR3 reads TGCAGTGTTTTCGGGACACACAAGGAGGTAACCTACGAGCAGTACTTG. As protein: CSVFGTHKEVTYEQYL.

This clonotype came up many times. V usage is TRBV20-1 and J usage is TRBJ2-7, with D perhaps matching TRBD1 (6 bases). Per germline, CDR1 DFQATT and CDR2 SNEGSKA (reference sequence). CDR3 size: 14 residues. Trimming cost V 0 bases and J 3 bases, with 12 bases left between them. This CDR3 is CSARDPKGGYEQYF. CDR3 in DNA: TGCAGTGCTAGAGATCCGAAAGGGGGCTACGAGCAGTACTTC.

This chain connects TRBV29-1 to TRBJ1-2; 10 bases line up with TRBD1. J was trimmed by 3 bases and V by 4 bases; bases with no gene match: 11. The germline V gene has CDR1 SQVTM and CDR2 ANQGSEA. The CDR3 sequence is 16 residues long. The CDR3, as DNA: TGCAGCGTTGGAGTCGATCCCGGGACAGGGGACTATGGCTACACCTTC. This translates into CSVGVDPGTGDYGYTF.